These 30 T cell receptor beta chains were all obtained from the same sample, sequenced in a study of cytotoxic CD8 clonotypes in ibrutinib-treated CLL. Using immunoSEQ multiplex PCR, the repertoire was profiled, and TCRdb retains in-frame clones only, with some absent. The data show 330,000 or so clones, 67% seen once. The sequencing used PBMCs, collected after 36 months of ibrutinib treatment. The receptors come from a human donor with chronic lymphocytic leukemia.

The table lists this clone with a few counts. The V gene is TRBV7-9, the J gene TRBJ2-7; D is unclear. V shed 5 bases and J shed 0 bases, with 14 bases lying between them. In germline, CDR1 is SEHNR, CDR2 FQNEAQ (reference sequence). This CDR3 has 15 residues. The CDR3, as DNA: TGTGCCAGCAGCGATTCGACGGAGAGCTCCTACGAGCAGTACTTC. It encodes CASSDSTESSYEQYF.

This chain joins TRBV15 and TRBJ2-7, with 10 nucleotides matching TRBD1. In germline, CDR1 is LNHNV, CDR2 YYDKDF (reference sequence). Trimming removed 3 bases from V and 9 bases from J; junction bases left unmatched: 11. This CDR3 is built from 15 residues. CDR3 sequence reads: CATSRTGGETRGQYF. The CDR3 DNA sequence: TGTGCCACCAGCAGGACAGGGGGCGAGACAAGAGGGCAGTACTTC.

This clone showed up just once. This chain links TRBV21-1 with TRBJ2-1. TRBV21-1 is annotated as a pseudogene. The CDR3 runs 10 residues. The CDR3 DNA reads TGTGCCAGCAGGTACAATGAGCAGTTCTTC. As protein: CASRYNEQFF.

This clone was found a few times. This chain joins TRBV7-6 and TRBJ2-2, with 9 bases matching TRBD1. CDR3 length equals 17 residues. Losses at the gene ends were 5 bases for V and 2 bases for J; bases not matched to a gene: 9. Germline-derived CDR1 and CDR2 are SGHVS and FNYEAQ. The CDR3 loop is CASSPRTGAGNTGELFF. The DNA of the CDR3 is TGTGCCAGCAGCCCTCGGACAGGGGCGGGTAACACCGGGGAGCTGTTTTTT.

J is TRBJ1-2 and V is TRBV19; D perhaps matches TRBD1 (5 bases). This CDR3 has 16 amino acids. Trimming removed 7 bases from V and 4 bases from J, with 22 bases in between. Germline loops: CDR1 LNHDA, CDR2 SQIVND (reference sequence). The CDR3 DNA follows: TGTGCCAGTAACCCTTCCGGGGGACGCTACATCTATGGCTACACCTTC. Amino acids: CASNPSGGRYIYGYTF.

CDR3 nucleotides: TGTGCCAGCAGCCCTACAGGGCAAGATGAAGCTTTCTTT. Amino acids: CASSPTGQDEAFF. The chain employs TRBV6-6 and TRBJ1-1, with a weak D call TRBD1 (6 bases). The CDR3 is made up of 13 amino acids. With 6 bases removed from V and 7 bases from J, the gap between germline ends came to 15 bases. Germline V gene lookup returns CDR1 MNHNY and CDR2 SVGAGI (reference sequence).

The V call is TRBV29-1, the J call TRBJ2-2; the match to TRBD2 covers 9 bases. Trimming cost V 4 bases and J 0 bases; bases outside gene matches: 9. Germline lookup yields CDR1 SQVTM and CDR2 ANQGSEA. This CDR3 is built from 17 residues. CDR3 in DNA: TGCAGCGTTGTGCATAGGCTAGCGGGAACGAACACCGGGGAGCTGTTTTTT. Amino acid sequence: CSVVHRLAGTNTGELFF.

The gene calls are TRBV7-2 and TRBJ2-3, with D tentatively TRBD2 (5 bases). The CDR3 has 14 amino acids. The V end was cut by 4 bases, the J end by 1 base, with 9 bases between. Germline V lookup: CDR1 SGHTA, CDR2 FQGNSA. CDR3 residues: CASSYAAGTDTQYF. In nucleotides, the CDR3 is TGTGCCAGCAGCTATGCAGCGGGCACAGATACGCAGTATTTT.

This clone has just a few counts. This rearrangement joins TRBV5-1 to TRBJ2-6; weak D call: TRBD1 (6 bases). V shed 0 bases and J shed 4 bases, with 26 bases lying between them. Germline V gene data show CDR1 as SGHRS and CDR2 as YFSETQ. This CDR3 is built from 21 residues. Here the CDR3 DNA reads TGCGCCAGCAGCTTGGTCCCGGCAACCGGCCCAGGGGCGGGCGGGGCCAACGTCCTGACTTTC. Protein sequence: CASSLVPATGPGAGGANVLTF. Variable domain in full (rest from reference TRBV5-1 and TRBJ2-6): KAGVTQTPRYLIKTRGQQVTLSCSPISGHRSVSWYQQTPGQGLQFLFEYFSETQRNKGNFPGRFSGRQFSNSRSEMNVSTLELGDSALYLCASSLVPATGPGAGGANVLTFGAGSRLTVL.

This clone was detected only a few times. This chain joins TRBV5-4 and TRBJ2-7, with 8 bases that match TRBD2. V lost 2 bases, J lost 0 bases, and 4 bases stayed unmatched. The CDR3 runs to 15 residues. Germline V gives CDR1 SGHNT, CDR2 YYREEE (reference sequence). For the CDR3, the DNA is TGTGCCAGCAGCTTCATAGCGGGGAGCTCCTACGAGCAGTACTTC. This encodes CASSFIAGSSYEQYF.

The genes are TRBV12-5 and TRBJ2-1; 8 bases are shared with TRBD2. Germline assignment: CDR1 LGHNT and CDR2 FRNRAP. This CDR3 has 15 amino acids. Germline trimming cut 3 bases from V and 9 bases from J; bases unmatched to any gene: 10. The CDR3 DNA is TGTGCTAGTGGTTTCTTTCGGGGGGGCCTGCCTGAGCAGTTCTTC. Its translation is CASGFFRGGLPEQFF.

The chain combines TRBV6-5 with TRBJ2-1; TRBD2 matches at 7 bases. The length of the CDR3 is 16 residues. Trimming at V came to 1 base and at J to 0 bases, leaving 3 bases not matched to a gene. Looked up from germline, CDR1 is MNHEY and CDR2 is SVGAGI. The CDR3 DNA reads TGTGCCAGCAGTTACTTCCGACTAGCCTCCTACAATGAGCAGTTCTTC. This codes for CASSYFRLASYNEQFF.

Comment on this clone: Distinct nucleotide sequences in the sample also encode this CDR3. The chain couples TRBV27 to TRBJ1-2; D is undetermined. V was shortened by 3 bases and J by 2 bases, with 7 bases between the two germline ends. Germline assignment: CDR1 MNHEY and CDR2 SMNVEV (reference sequence). The CDR3 runs to 13 residues. The CDR3 here is CASSFVGNYGYTF. In DNA form, the CDR3 reads TGTGCCAGCAGTTTCGTTGGGAACTATGGCTACACCTTC.

This sequence joins TRBV9 and TRBJ2-5; D is unclear. This CDR3 contains 14 residues. Deletions cut 0 bases from V and 1 base from J, with 7 bases between. Germline loops: CDR1 SGDLS, CDR2 YYNGEE. CDR3 in DNA: TGTGCCAGCAGCGTAGGGACCATCCAAGAGACCCAGTACTTC. This codes for CASSVGTIQETQYF.

In this sample, this clone turned up a few times. This chain joins TRBV14 and TRBJ2-3; D might be TRBD2 (6 bases). Trimming took off 4 bases at V and 2 bases at J, with 10 bases between the two ends. This CDR3 spans 14 amino acids. The germline V gene encodes CDR1 SGHDN and CDR2 FVKESK. The CDR3 DNA follows: TGTGCCAGCAGCCGTAGCGGAAACACAGATACGCAGTATTTT. Translation: CASSRSGNTDTQYF.

Only a few counts were recorded for this clone. The chain joins TRBV27 to TRBJ2-5; D may be TRBD2 (7 bases). V was pared by 5 bases and J by 3 bases, with 16 bases between. There are 15 residues in the CDR3. Germline-derived CDR1 and CDR2 are MNHEY and SMNVEV (reference sequence). Written as DNA, the CDR3 is TGTGCCAGCAGTCCTCCCGGGGGGCCGAAAGAGACCCAGTACTTC. It encodes CASSPPGGPKETQYF.

The chain couples TRBV9 to TRBJ1-2; TRBD1 might be the D (6 bases). The CDR3 totals 15 residues. Germline V gene sequence: CDR1 SGDLS, CDR2 YYNGEE. Trimming removed 4 bases from V and 3 bases from J, with 16 bases in between. The CDR3 coding sequence is TGTGCCAGCAGCCCCCCCGGGGGGCAGCACTATGGCTACACCTTC. Translating gives CASSPPGGQHYGYTF.

The chain employs TRBV5-4 and TRBJ2-3; D is unresolved. The CDR3 totals 14 residues. V was clipped by 4 bases and J by 4 bases, with 13 bases between them. CDR1 and CDR2 (germline): SGHNT, YYREEE (reference sequence). The chain's CDR3 is CASSPPGRPDTQYF. The DNA for the CDR3 is TGTGCCAGCAGCCCTCCCGGGCGCCCAGATACGCAGTATTTT.

The table lists this clone with a few counts. This CDR3 reads CASSPTGSLPYEQYF. The CDR3 DNA follows: TGTGCCAGCAGCCCTACAGGGTCCCTGCCCTACGAGCAGTACTTC. The rearrangement links TRBV9 to TRBJ2-7, with D perhaps TRBD1 (6 bases). CDR1 and CDR2 from the germline V gene are SGDLS and YYNGEE. The CDR3 extends over 15 amino acids. V lost 4 bases, J lost 2 bases, and 16 bases lay in between.

The V and J genes are TRBV7-8 and TRBJ2-7; TRBD2 might be the D (5 bases). Per germline, CDR1 SGHVS and CDR2 FQNEAQ. Trimming pared 2 bases from V and 7 bases from J, leaving 15 bases between. CDR3 length: 14 residues. This CDR3 reads CASSLSGFPGEQYF. The CDR3 region has the DNA TGTGCCAGCAGCTTAAGCGGTTTCCCGGGGGAGCAGTACTTC.

This clone has a single count. The rearrangement uses TRBV28 and TRBJ1-1; perhaps TRBD1 as D (5 bases). Per the germline V gene, CDR1 is MDHEN and CDR2 is SYDVKM. The CDR3 totals 15 residues. Trimming shortened V by 6 bases and J by 0 bases, and 14 bases separated the two germline ends. In DNA, the CDR3 is TGTGCCAGCAGCCCGACGGGGGGTGTGAACACTGAAGCTTTCTTT. Amino acid sequence: CASSPTGGVNTEAFF.

This clone was observed a handful of times. The gene calls are TRBV19 and TRBJ2-2; D unresolved. Trimming took 6 bases from V and 0 from J, leaving 11 bases between them. The CDR3 sequence is 15 residues long. Looked up from germline, CDR1 is LNHDA and CDR2 is SQIVND (reference sequence). This CDR3 reads CASSPERANTGELFF. CDR3 DNA sequence: TGTGCCAGTAGCCCCGAGCGAGCGAACACCGGGGAGCTGTTTTTT.

J is TRBJ2-5 and V is TRBV4-1; D may match TRBD1 or TRBD2 (5 bases each). CDR1 and CDR2 (germline): MGHRA, YSYEKL. Trimming took 0 bases from V and 4 from J, leaving 12 bases between them. The CDR3 is 15 residues long. CDR3 region: CASSQDPWGRETQYF. The CDR3 region has the DNA TGCGCCAGCAGCCAAGATCCATGGGGACGAGAGACCCAGTACTTC.

This clone was detected only a few times. The chain carries TRBV4-1 and TRBJ1-1, with a tentative D call TRBD1 (5 bases). V lost 3 bases and J lost 8, with 13 bases in between. The CDR3 runs 13 residues. CDR1 is MGHRA and CDR2 is YSYEKL in the germline V gene. The DNA of the CDR3 is TGCGCCAGCAGCCAGCGTTACGGGGGGGAAGCTTTCTTT. Its protein product is CASSQRYGGEAFF.

This chain connects TRBV4-1 to TRBJ2-3, with 13 positions matching TRBD2. After removal of 3 bases from V and 3 bases from J, the junction contained 6 bases not matched to a gene. The CDR3 sequence is 17 residues long. Looked up from germline, CDR1 is MGHRA and CDR2 is YSYEKL. CDR3 amino acids: CASSQGLAGILTDTQYF. CDR3 DNA sequence: TGCGCCAGCAGCCAGGGACTAGCGGGAATTTTGACAGATACGCAGTATTTT.

This clone was recorded only once. V gene TRBV29-1 combines with J gene TRBJ2-7; 7 bases map to TRBD2. Per germline, CDR1 SQVTM and CDR2 ANQGSEA. The CDR3 is 14 residues long. V shed 2 bases and J 2 bases; nucleotides not matched to a gene: 6. The CDR3 sequence: CSVEYYGTTYEQYF. The CDR3 DNA sequence: TGCAGCGTTGAATATTACGGGACTACCTACGAGCAGTACTTC.

The V call is TRBV10-2, the J call TRBJ1-5, with D hard to call. The germline V gene has CDR1 WSHSY and CDR2 SAAADI. V lost 6 bases to trimming and J lost 4 bases, with 13 bases between them. The CDR3 runs 14 residues. CDR3 residues: CASRSPLGNQPQHF. CDR3 sequence (DNA): TGCGCCAGCAGGTCCCCACTGGGAAATCAGCCCCAGCATTTT.

The rearrangement joins TRBV27 to TRBJ1-1; the D gene is possibly TRBD1 (6 bases). CDR1 and CDR2 (germline): MNHEY, SMNVEV (reference sequence). V shed 2 bases and J shed 4 bases, with 8 bases lying between them. The CDR3 covers 13 residues. The CDR3 here is CASSLRGATEAFF. The CDR3 nucleotides read TGTGCCAGCAGTTTAAGGGGGGCCACTGAAGCTTTCTTT.

The chain uses TRBV10-3 and TRBJ1-2; no firm D call. In germline, CDR1 is ENHRY, CDR2 SYGVKD. V lost 11 bases and J 2 bases, leaving 12 bases between the germline ends. The CDR3 is 12 amino acids. CDR3 nucleotide sequence: TGTGCCTCCGGGTCGGGCAACTATGGCTACACCTTC. Its protein product is CASGSGNYGYTF.

This rearrangement joins TRBV15 to TRBJ1-4; unclear D gene. Trimming stripped 3 bases from V and 6 bases from J, with 11 bases between. The CDR3 is made up of 14 amino acids. The V gene's germline CDR1 is LNHNV and CDR2 YYDKDF (reference sequence). In DNA form, the CDR3 reads TGTGCCACCAGCAGTGACCCTCGACATGAAAAACTGTTTTTT. Encoded protein: CATSSDPRHEKLFF.